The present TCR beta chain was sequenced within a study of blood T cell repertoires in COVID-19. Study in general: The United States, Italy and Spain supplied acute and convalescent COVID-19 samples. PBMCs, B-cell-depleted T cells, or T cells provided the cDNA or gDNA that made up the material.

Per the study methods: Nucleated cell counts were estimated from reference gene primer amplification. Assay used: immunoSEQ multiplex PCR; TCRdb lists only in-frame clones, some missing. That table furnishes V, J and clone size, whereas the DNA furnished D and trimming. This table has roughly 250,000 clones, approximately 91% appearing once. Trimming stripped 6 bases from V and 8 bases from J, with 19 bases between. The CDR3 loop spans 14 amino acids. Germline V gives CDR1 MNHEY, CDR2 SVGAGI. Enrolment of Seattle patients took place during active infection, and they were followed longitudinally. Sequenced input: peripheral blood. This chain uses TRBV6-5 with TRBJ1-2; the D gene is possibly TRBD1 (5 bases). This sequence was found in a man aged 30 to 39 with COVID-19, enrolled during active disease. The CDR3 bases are TGTGCCAGCAGCGGTAGGGGTCAGCTTTGGGGCTACACCTTC. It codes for CASSGRGQLWGYTF.